The 20 T cell receptor beta chains listed next were all sequenced from one sample in a study of blood T cell repertoires in COVID-19. Data came from immunoSEQ multiplex PCR; TCRdb stores just in-frame clones and leaves some out. Of 160,000 or so clones listed, 75% to 90% are singletons. The sequenced sample was peripheral blood. The origin of the receptors is a woman in her thirties or forties with acute or convalescent COVID-19.

The rearrangement links TRBV5-1 to TRBJ1-6; the D is unclear. CDR1 and CDR2 (germline): SGHRS, YFSETQ. V was clipped by 0 bases and J by 8 bases, with 9 bases between them. The CDR3 is 14 residues long. DNA for the CDR3: TGCGCCAGCAGCTTGGATGTCAGGTATTCACCCCTCCACTTT. It specifies CASSLDVRYSPLHF.

V usage is TRBV30 and J usage is TRBJ1-5; D unresolved. This CDR3 comprises 13 residues. Germline lookup yields CDR1 GTSNPN and CDR2 SVGIG (reference sequence). V was clipped by 0 bases and J by 3 bases, with 6 bases between them. The CDR3 DNA sequence: TGTGCCTGGAGTGTCGGAGACAATCAGCCCCAGCATTTT. It yields the protein CAWSVGDNQPQHF.

The rearrangement joins TRBV30 to TRBJ2-7; D not certain. The V end lost 5 bases, the J end lost 0 bases, and 14 bases lay between the germline ends. The V gene's germline CDR1 is GTSNPN and CDR2 SVGIG (reference sequence). The CDR3 sequence is 14 residues long. The CDR3 region is CAWRSTFASYEQYF. The CDR3 DNA sequence: TGTGCCTGGCGTAGCACCTTCGCCTCCTACGAGCAGTACTTC.

The chain has TRBV3-1 (or the pseudogene TRBV3-2) and TRBJ2-2, with TRBD2 identical over 12 bases. The CDR3 runs 15 residues. V gave up 2 bases and J gave up 7 bases; unmatched junction bases: 2. Germline V gene lookup returns CDR1 LGHDT and CDR2 YNNKEL (reference sequence). CDR3 sequence (DNA): TGTGCCAGCAGCCAACGACTAGCGGGGGTCGGGGAGCTGTTTTTT. This gives the protein CASSQRLAGVGELFF.

The chain has TRBV12-3 or TRBV12-4 and TRBJ1-5; D unclear. The CDR3 covers 13 residues. V lost 4 bases, J lost 11 bases, and 15 bases lay in between. The CDR3 bases are TGTGCCAGCAGTTCAGGTTTTGTCTTGACCCAGCATTTT. Protein sequence: CASSSGFVLTQHF.

J is TRBJ2-3 and V is TRBV6-5; a weak D match, TRBD1 (5 bases). The CDR3 consists of 16 residues. Trimming removed 4 bases from V and 1 base from J, with 15 bases in between. Germline lookup yields CDR1 MNHEY and CDR2 SVGAGI. The CDR3 DNA reads TGTGCCAGCAGTTCCCGGATAGTAGGGGGCACAGATACGCAGTATTTT. Protein: CASSSRIVGGTDTQYF.

The chain combines TRBV6-1 with TRBJ2-7; 7 nucleotides align to TRBD2. The CDR3 has 14 residues. V lost 1 base to trimming and J lost 6 bases; unmatched junction nucleotides: 6. CDR1 and CDR2 from the germline V gene are MNHNS and SASEGT. The CDR3 bases are TGTGCCAGCAGTGAAGGGAGCGGGATCACCGAGCAGTACTTC. It yields the protein CASSEGSGITEQYF.

V usage is TRBV6-6 and J usage is TRBJ2-1; possible D gene TRBD1, 6 bases. The germline gives CDR1 MNHNY, CDR2 SVGAGI (reference sequence). Trimming removed 0 bases from V and 5 bases from J, with 14 bases in between. This CDR3 comprises 16 residues. CDR3 in DNA: TGTGCCAGCAGTTACTCGATAGGTTCAGGGGACAATGAGCAGTTCTTC. It encodes CASSYSIGSGDNEQFF.

V and J are TRBV21-1 and TRBJ2-5; the DNA was not compared with TRBD2, the D call given in the table. TRBV21-1 counts as a pseudogene. The CDR3 totals 20 residues. CDR3 in DNA: TGTGCCAGCAGCAAAGGGGACAGCTTGGCTAGCGGGCGTAACCAAGAGACCCAGTACTTC. This codes for CASSKGDSLASGRNQETQYF.

DNA for the CDR3: TGTGCCAGCAGTGAACAGGGCAGAAACACCGGGGAGCTGTTTTTT. Its protein is CASSEQGRNTGELFF. The chain employs TRBV2 and TRBJ2-2; perhaps TRBD1 as D (5 bases). The CDR3 has 15 residues. The V end was cut by 2 bases, the J end by 2 bases, with 9 bases between. Germline V lookup: CDR1 SNHLY, CDR2 FYNNEI.

The CDR3 nucleotides read TGTGCCAGCGTCGGGGGAAACTACGAGCAGTACTTC. This gives the protein CASVGGNYEQYF. The V and J genes are TRBV6-5 and TRBJ2-7, with D maybe TRBD2 (6 bases). The germline CDR1 and CDR2 sequences are MNHEY and SVGAGI. Trimming removed 8 bases at V and 3 bases at J, with 11 bases between. The CDR3 has 12 residues.

V and J are TRBV2 and TRBJ1-1, with 9 bases lining up with TRBD1. CDR3 length: 15 residues. The J segment lost 1 base and the V segment lost 7 bases, leaving 7 bases of the junction unmatched. Germline V gives CDR1 SNHLY, CDR2 FYNNEI. The CDR3 sequence is CASTKQGAGNTEAFF. The CDR3 bases are TGTGCCAGCACGAAACAGGGGGCGGGGAACACTGAAGCTTTCTTT.

V gene TRBV27 combines with J gene TRBJ2-7; 9 nucleotides agree with TRBD2. This CDR3 has 14 residues. Losses at the gene ends were 7 bases for V and 0 bases for J; bases not matched to a gene: 4. Germline V gene data show CDR1 as MNHEY and CDR2 as SMNVEV (reference sequence). The CDR3 sequence: CASTRAGGSYEQYF. CDR3 DNA sequence: TGTGCCAGCACTCGAGCGGGGGGCTCCTACGAGCAGTACTTC.

The V call is TRBV5-1, the J call TRBJ2-1, with 7 bases aligning to TRBD1. From germline, CDR1 is SGHRS and CDR2 YFSETQ. The CDR3 covers 14 residues. V trimming: 4 bases; J trimming: 5 bases; junction bases outside the gene matches: 6. The CDR3: CASSARTGNNEQFF. The CDR3 DNA reads as TGCGCCAGCAGCGCTCGGACAGGTAACAATGAGCAGTTCTTC.

The CDR3 protein is CASEGRWGEQFF. The CDR3 nucleotides are TGTGCCAGTGAAGGGAGGTGGGGAGAGCAGTTCTTC. The chain is built from TRBV28 and TRBJ2-1, with D tentatively TRBD2 (6 bases). The length of the CDR3 is 12 residues. Deletions cut 9 bases from V and 10 bases from J, with 16 bases between. The germline gives CDR1 MDHEN, CDR2 SYDVKM.

This clone was counted between two and nine times. The genes are TRBV6-1 and TRBJ2-2; 10 bases agree with TRBD2. J lost 5 bases, V lost 2 bases, and 8 bases had no gene match. The CDR3 totals 17 residues. Germline CDR1 reads MNHNS; CDR2 reads SASEGT. CDR3 in amino acids: CASSESASGRWTGELFF. DNA of the CDR3: TGTGCCAGCAGTGAATCGGCTAGCGGGAGATGGACCGGGGAGCTGTTTTTT.

The chain has TRBV9 and TRBJ1-1; D uncertain. Germline CDR1 SGDLS, CDR2 YYNGEE. V dropped 0 bases and J dropped 3 bases, with 9 bases sitting between them. CDR3 length: 14 residues. Here the CDR3 DNA reads TGTGCCAGCAGCGTAGAGTATGGAGACACTGAAGCTTTCTTT. This gives the protein CASSVEYGDTEAFF. The full variable domain, completed using reference TRBV9 and TRBJ1-1, is DSGVTQTPKHLITATGQRVTLRCSPRSGDLSVYWYQQSLDQGLQFLIQYYNGEERAKGNILERFSAQQFPDLHSELNLSSLELGDSALYFCASSVEYGDTEAFFGQGTRLTVV.

This chain connects TRBV11-3 to TRBJ2-5, with a tentative D call TRBD2 (5 bases). Per the germline V gene, CDR1 is SGHNT and CDR2 is YENEEA. V was cut by 2 bases and J by 1 base, with 11 bases left in between. The CDR3 totals 15 residues. The CDR3 DNA follows: TGTGCCAGCAGCTTATTTGGGGAGAGCCAAGAGACCCAGTACTTC. Protein: CASSLFGESQETQYF.

This chain uses TRBV5-1 with TRBJ1-2; perhaps TRBD1 as D (6 bases). V lost 0 bases and J lost 3, with 9 bases in between. This CDR3 has 14 amino acids. Per germline, CDR1 SGHRS and CDR2 YFSETQ. CDR3 DNA: TGCGCCAGCAGCTTGGCCGGGGGGCACTATGGCTACACCTTC. Protein: CASSLAGGHYGYTF.

V and J are TRBV9 and TRBJ1-1; D may be TRBD1 (5 bases). Deletions cut 3 bases from V and 1 base from J, with 7 bases between. The germline V gene has CDR1 SGDLS and CDR2 YYNGEE. The CDR3 loop spans 13 amino acids. The CDR3 region has the DNA TGTGCCAGCAGCGAAGGACAGAACACTGAAGCTTTCTTT. Protein: CASSEGQNTEAFF.